These 4 T cell receptor beta chains originate from one sample sequenced in a study of T cell clonotyping in hematopoietic cell transplantation. Data came from immunoSEQ multiplex PCR; TCRdb stores just in-frame clones and leaves some out. This table holds about 36,000 clones, around 90% found once. Sequencing input: peripheral blood mononuclear cells. These receptor sequences come from a woman in her forties in good health. Some clones in this sample may be carry-over from other donors' samples.

Notes on this clone: Distinct nucleotide sequences in the sample also encode this CDR3. The chain has TRBV30 and TRBJ2-5; no reliable D call. Trimming removed 1 base from V and 1 base from J, with 1 base in between. Per the germline V gene, CDR1 is GTSNPN and CDR2 is SVGIG (reference sequence). CDR3 size: 11 residues. The CDR3 is CAWSAQETQYF. The CDR3 nucleotides are TGTGCCTGGAGTGCCCAAGAGACCCAGTACTTC.

This chain connects TRBV19 to TRBJ2-7, with unresolved D. The CDR3 contains 15 residues. CDR1 and CDR2 from the germline V gene are LNHDA and SQIVND (reference sequence). Trimming shortened V by 4 bases and J by 3 bases, and 16 bases separated the two germline ends. The CDR3 nucleotides are TGTGCCAGTAGTACTCCCAAGGGTGGAAACTACGAGCAGTACTTC. Translating gives CASSTPKGGNYEQYF.

The genes are TRBV6-5 and TRBJ1-5, with D perhaps TRBD1 (5 bases). This CDR3 is built from 13 residues. The germline CDR1 and CDR2 sequences are MNHEY and SVGAGI. Trimming shortened V by 5 bases and J by 3 bases, and 8 bases separated the two germline ends. The CDR3 spells CASSRDANQPQHF. CDR3 DNA: TGTGCCAGCAGTCGGGACGCCAATCAGCCCCAGCATTTT.

V gene TRBV29-1 combines with J gene TRBJ2-1, with a weak D call TRBD2 (6 bases). CDR1 is SQVTM, CDR2 ANQGSEA, per germline. Trimming pared 6 bases from V and 3 bases from J, leaving 18 bases between. CDR3 length: 15 amino acids. The CDR3, as DNA: TGCAGCGTCCGTCGCGGGGCCTCCCTCTACAATGAGCAGTTCTTC. This encodes CSVRRGASLYNEQFF.